These T cell receptor beta chains were read from a single sample in a study of blood T cell repertoires in COVID-19. This table comes from immunoSEQ multiplex PCR, and its TCRdb copy is limited to in-frame clones, with some not included. The table lists 200,000 to 300,000 clones, 85% to 95% of them singletons, with around 0.83% in the top ten. Sequencing was done on a sample of peripheral blood. The receptors were sampled from a young man with COVID-19, enrolled during active disease. The CDR3 runs from the conserved cysteine through the conserved F or W.

V gene: TRBV10-3
CDR3 protein: CAISELGQGAAEAFF

V gene: TRBV5-1
CDR3 protein: CASSSGTGLGVVYGYTF

V gene: TRBV7-9
CDR3 protein: CATQAPGSGNTIYF

V gene: TRBV6-5
CDR3 protein: CASSYQTGRNEKLFF

V gene: TRBV25-1
CDR3 protein: CASSDPGEHYGYTF

V gene: TRBV7-2
CDR3 protein: CASSSRTGDSPLHF

V gene: TRBV12-3/TRBV12-4
CDR3 protein: CASREDTEAFF

V gene: TRBV30
CDR3 protein: CASRTGEYDSPLHF

V gene: TRBV4-1
CDR3 protein: CASSQDPGGTGYTF

V gene: TRBV30
CDR3 protein: CAWSGSGEETQYF

V gene: TRBV7-6
CDR3 protein: CASSLTGGNTGELFF

V gene: TRBV11-2
CDR3 protein: CASSNLKGAGDTQYF

V gene: TRBV2
CDR3 protein: CASSPSAGAVDTEAFF

V gene: TRBV3-1/TRBV3-2
CDR3 protein: CASTPPQRLAAYNEQFF

V gene: TRBV2
CDR3 protein: CASRDPGSIEQFF

V gene: TRBV5-6
CDR3 protein: CASSLEGALDEQYF

V gene: TRBV27
CDR3 protein: CASRPEGRQPQHF

V gene: TRBV5-6
CDR3 protein: CASIPGTSGGAPQETQYF

V gene: TRBV6-5
CDR3 protein: CASSHPDRANGYTF

V gene: TRBV7-9
CDR3 protein: CASSLRNPALAGGRDEQFF

V gene: TRBV19
CDR3 protein: CASSKDRVRQPQHF

V gene: TRBV7-9
CDR3 protein: CASIPGPVSPGELFF

V gene: TRBV11-2
CDR3 protein: CASSLDLQYEQYF

V gene: TRBV30
CDR3 protein: CAWSGGGTARGNTIYF